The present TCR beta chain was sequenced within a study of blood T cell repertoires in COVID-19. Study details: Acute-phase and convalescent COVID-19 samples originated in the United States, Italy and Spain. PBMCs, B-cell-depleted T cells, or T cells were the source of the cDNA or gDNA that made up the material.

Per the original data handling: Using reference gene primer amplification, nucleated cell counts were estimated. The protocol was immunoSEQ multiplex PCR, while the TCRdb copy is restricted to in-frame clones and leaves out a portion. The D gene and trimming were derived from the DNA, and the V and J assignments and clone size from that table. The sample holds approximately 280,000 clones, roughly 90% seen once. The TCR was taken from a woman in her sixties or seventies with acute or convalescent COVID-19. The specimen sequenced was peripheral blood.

CDR3 in DNA: TGTGCCACCAGTGATTTGAACCAGGGAGGTGGCTACACCTTC. It is translated as CATSDLNQGGGYTF. V is TRBV24-1 and J is TRBJ1-2; tentative D call: TRBD1 (5 bases). There are 14 residues in the CDR3. Trimming shortened V by 0 bases and J by 7 bases, and 11 bases separated the two germline ends. Germline loops: CDR1 KGHDR, CDR2 SFDVKD.